This T cell receptor beta chain stems from a study of blood T cells in healthy people across ages. Study-level background: Capture via template switching afforded approximately one barcoded beta molecule per two T cells.

Then a second PCR, running roughly 6 to 11 cycles, was carried out with a sample-barcoded 5' primer and a J-beta primer mix. TCRdb re-called the 5' RACE reads through MiXCR, storing one row per CDR3 protein. Here the sample spans about 970,000 distinct CDR3 sequences, roughly half being singletons. V was clipped by 3 bases and J by 11 bases, with 19 bases between them. This CDR3 spans 14 amino acids. The germline gives CDR1 LGHDT, CDR2 YNNKEL (reference sequence). V is TRBV3-1 and J is TRBJ1-1, with D tentatively TRBD1 (6 bases). Source material: blood. This sequence was found in a woman aged 60 to 75 in good health. In DNA form, the CDR3 reads TGTGCCAGCAGCCACCAATCAGGGGCGGTCGATGCTTTCTTT. Its translation is CASSHQSGAVDAFF.